The 18 T cell receptor beta chains presented below share a single source sample, sequenced in a study of cytotoxic CD8 clonotypes in ibrutinib-treated CLL. This table comes from immunoSEQ multiplex PCR, and its TCRdb copy is limited to in-frame clones, with some not included. This table has roughly 250,000 clones, 60% to 75% appearing once. The sequencing here drew on PBMCs, taken after 24 months of ibrutinib treatment. The receptor set was obtained from a human donor with chronic lymphocytic leukemia.

This rearrangement joins TRBV18 to TRBJ2-5; D remains unclear. Germline CDR1 reads KGHSH; CDR2 reads LQKENI. This CDR3 is 12 amino acids long. V was shortened by 2 bases and J by 5 bases, with 6 bases between the two germline ends. Here the CDR3 DNA reads TGTGCCAGCTCACCAGTAGGGGAGACCCAGTACTTC. Translating it yields CASSPVGETQYF.

This clone was counted only a few times. The chain links TRBV7-9 to TRBJ2-7, with TRBD1 matching over 11 bases. Per the germline V gene, CDR1 is SEHNR and CDR2 is FQNEAQ (reference sequence). The CDR3 sequence is 16 residues long. Trimming removed 5 bases from V and 3 bases from J; junction bases left unmatched: 9. The CDR3 DNA sequence: TGTGCCAGCAGCCCGAACCTCGGGACAGGGGGCTACGAGCAGTACTTC. Encoded protein: CASSPNLGTGGYEQYF.

J is TRBJ2-1 and V is TRBV19, with D unclear. The germline CDR1 and CDR2 sequences are LNHDA and SQIVND (reference sequence). V was shortened by 7 bases and J by 9 bases, with 16 bases between the two germline ends. The CDR3 runs to 13 residues. CDR3 amino acids: CASTSQVRSEQFF. The DNA for the CDR3 is TGTGCCAGTACCTCCCAAGTGCGGAGTGAGCAGTTCTTC.

This sequence joins TRBV7-9 and TRBJ1-5; no definite D call. The germline CDR1 and CDR2 sequences are SEHNR and FQNEAQ (reference sequence). Trimming pared 5 bases from V and 5 bases from J, leaving 16 bases between. The CDR3 extends over 15 amino acids. For the CDR3, the DNA is TGTGCCAGCAGCCCGCATACGACGGGCGATCAGCCCCAGCATTTT. It translates to CASSPHTTGDQPQHF.

This rearrangement joins TRBV4-3 to TRBJ2-1; 9 bases are shared with TRBD1. J was trimmed by 4 bases and V by 3 bases; bases with no gene match: 10. The V gene's germline CDR1 is LGHNA and CDR2 YSLEER. CDR3 length equals 17 residues. CDR3 coding DNA: TGCGCCAGCAGCCATGCCACCGGGACAGGGAGGTACAATGAGCAGTTCTTC. Its translation is CASSHATGTGRYNEQFF.

The chain has TRBV9 and TRBJ2-7; TRBD2 is a possible D gene (5 bases). This CDR3 contains 15 residues. Trimming pared 0 bases from V and 2 bases from J, leaving 12 bases between. Germline V CDR1 and CDR2: SGDLS, YYNGEE. Here the CDR3 DNA reads TGTGCCAGCAGCGTAGTGGGGAGTTCCACCTACGAGCAGTACTTC. Its translation: CASSVVGSSTYEQYF.

This clone was observed a handful of times. V is TRBV7-8 and J is TRBJ2-1; 8 nucleotides agree with TRBD2. The J segment lost 8 bases and the V segment lost 1 base, leaving 10 bases of the junction unmatched. Germline V gene sequence: CDR1 SGHVS, CDR2 FQNEAQ. The CDR3 runs to 16 residues. CDR3 DNA: TGTGCCAGCAGCTTAGGGGCGGGAGGCGAAGGGGATGAGCAGTTCTTC. This translates into CASSLGAGGEGDEQFF.

The chain combines TRBV9 with TRBJ2-5, with D uncertain. This CDR3 is 15 amino acids long. The ends were cut back, 2 bases at V and 2 bases at J, with 13 bases in the middle. In germline, CDR1 is SGDLS, CDR2 YYNGEE. In nucleotides, the CDR3 is TGTGCCAGCAGCGTCAACCCGACTGTACAAGAGACCCAGTACTTC. Encoded protein: CASSVNPTVQETQYF.

The table lists this clone with a few counts. The J gene is TRBJ1-2, the V gene TRBV4-3, with D tentatively TRBD1 (5 bases). The CDR3 length is 14 residues. The germline V gene has CDR1 LGHNA and CDR2 YSLEER. V lost 0 bases, J lost 4 bases, and 9 bases lay in between. The chain's CDR3 is CASSQDEGRYGYTF. CDR3 bases: TGCGCCAGCAGCCAAGATGAGGGGCGCTATGGCTACACCTTC.

The chain couples TRBV5-1 to TRBJ1-1; D uncertain. CDR3 length equals 15 residues. V lost 2 bases and J 1 base, leaving 12 bases between the germline ends. The V gene's germline CDR1 is SGHRS and CDR2 YFSETQ. The CDR3 region is CASSFYREENTEAFF. In DNA, the CDR3 is TGCGCCAGCAGCTTTTATCGGGAGGAGAACACTGAAGCTTTCTTT.

The genes are TRBV9 and TRBJ1-1; maybe TRBD1 (6 bases). V lost 3 bases to trimming and J lost 1 base, with 7 bases between them. CDR1 and CDR2 (germline): SGDLS, YYNGEE. The CDR3 sequence is 13 residues long. DNA for the CDR3: TGTGCCAGCAGCGGACAGGCGAACACTGAAGCTTTCTTT. As protein: CASSGQANTEAFF.

This rearrangement joins TRBV2 to TRBJ2-7; 8 bases agree with TRBD1. From germline, CDR1 is SNHLY and CDR2 FYNNEI. This CDR3 contains 16 residues. The junction had 10 bases not matched to a gene; V was cut back by 6 bases and J by 0 bases. The CDR3 nucleotides read TGTGCCAGCAGCTTTCCAGGACAGGGTCTCTCCTACGAGCAGTACTTC. Encoded protein: CASSFPGQGLSYEQYF.

The chain combines TRBV6-6 with TRBJ2-1; perhaps TRBD1 as D (5 bases). V was clipped by 0 bases and J by 3 bases, with 12 bases between them. The CDR3 runs to 16 residues. Germline lookup yields CDR1 MNHNY and CDR2 SVGAGI (reference sequence). The CDR3 loop reads CASSYSRQGSYNEQFF. CDR3 sequence (DNA): TGTGCCAGCAGTTACTCGAGGCAGGGTAGCTACAATGAGCAGTTCTTC.

This chain joins TRBV30 and TRBJ2-1, with TRBD2 identical over 9 bases. The junction had 7 bases not matched to a gene; V was cut back by 5 bases and J by 5 bases. Germline-derived CDR1 and CDR2 are GTSNPN and SVGIG (reference sequence). This CDR3 contains 14 residues. The CDR3 DNA sequence: TGTGCCTGGGGTGGGCTAGCGGGGAACAATGAGCAGTTCTTC. This codes for CAWGGLAGNNEQFF. The full variable domain, with the rest looked up from reference TRBV30 and TRBJ2-1, is SQTIHQWPATLVQPVGSPLSLECTVEGTSNPNLYWYRQAAGRGLQLLFYSVGIGQISSEVPQNLSASRPQDRQFILSSKKLLLSDSGFYLCAWGGLAGNNEQFFGPGTRLTVL.

The chain carries TRBV19 and TRBJ2-7; TRBD1 agrees at 7 bases. V lost 5 bases to trimming and J lost 1 base; unmatched junction nucleotides: 5. CDR1 LNHDA and CDR2 SQIVND come from the germline V gene (reference sequence). This CDR3 comprises 14 residues. In DNA, the CDR3 is TGTGCCAGTAGTGGGGGACAGCATTCCTACGAGCAGTACTTC. It yields the protein CASSGGQHSYEQYF.

The chain has TRBV28 and TRBJ1-2, with TRBD1 as a possible D gene (5 bases). V dropped 8 bases and J dropped 2 bases, with 9 bases sitting between them. The length of the CDR3 is 12 residues. The germline gives CDR1 MDHEN, CDR2 SYDVKM. The CDR3 spells CASQRQNYGYTF. The CDR3 DNA reads TGTGCCAGCCAGAGACAGAACTATGGCTACACCTTC.

Here the CDR3 DNA reads TGCGCCAGCAGCTTGGCTCTCCTAGCGCAAGAGACCCAGTACTTC. Translation gives CASSLALLAQETQYF. The chain recombines TRBV5-1 with TRBJ2-5; possibly TRBD2 for D (6 bases). The germline V gene has CDR1 SGHRS and CDR2 YFSETQ. There are 15 residues in the CDR3. The V gene lost 0 bases and the J gene lost 2 bases, with 11 bases spanning the gap.

The chain combines TRBV2 with TRBJ2-5, with 8 bases aligning to TRBD2. In germline, CDR1 is SNHLY, CDR2 FYNNEI. This CDR3 is built from 18 residues. With 7 bases clipped from V and 1 base from J, the junction kept 17 bases outside the gene matches. The CDR3 is CASNTGTSKPAPQETQYF. In DNA form, the CDR3 reads TGTGCCAGCAATACCGGGACTAGTAAGCCCGCGCCCCAAGAGACCCAGTACTTC.